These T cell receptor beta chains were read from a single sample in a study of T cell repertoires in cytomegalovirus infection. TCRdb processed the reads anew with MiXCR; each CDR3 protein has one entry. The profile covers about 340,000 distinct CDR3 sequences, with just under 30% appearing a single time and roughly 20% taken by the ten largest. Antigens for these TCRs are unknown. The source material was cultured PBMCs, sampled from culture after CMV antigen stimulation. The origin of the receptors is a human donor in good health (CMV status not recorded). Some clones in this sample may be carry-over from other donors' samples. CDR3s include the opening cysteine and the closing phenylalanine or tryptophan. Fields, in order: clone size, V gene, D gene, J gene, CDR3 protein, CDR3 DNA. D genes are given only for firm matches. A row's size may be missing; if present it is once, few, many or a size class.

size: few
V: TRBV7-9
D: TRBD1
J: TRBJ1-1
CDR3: CASSFVRGRSLNTEAFF
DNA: TGTGCCAGCAGCTTTGTCAGGGGGCGATCGTTGAACACTGAAGCTTTCTTT

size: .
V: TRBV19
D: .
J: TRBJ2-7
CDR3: CASSISSGTTYEQYF
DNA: TGTGCCAGTAGTATCTCGTCGGGGACAACCTACGAGCAGTACTTC

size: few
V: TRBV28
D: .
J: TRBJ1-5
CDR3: CASSLRPGGDQPQHF
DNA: TGTGCCAGCAGTTTAAGGCCGGGGGGGGATCAGCCCCAGCATTTT

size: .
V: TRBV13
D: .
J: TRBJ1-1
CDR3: CASSSLREAFF
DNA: TGTGCCAGCAGCTCGCTCCGTGAAGCTTTCTTT

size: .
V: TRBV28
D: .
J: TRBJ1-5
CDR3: CASSLRAYSNQPQHF
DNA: TGTGCCAGCAGCCTTAGGGCGTATAGCAATCAGCCCCAGCATTTT

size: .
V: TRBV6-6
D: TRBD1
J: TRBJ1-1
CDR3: CAIGTANTEAFF
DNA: TGTGCCATCGGGACAGCGAACACTGAAGCTTTCTTT

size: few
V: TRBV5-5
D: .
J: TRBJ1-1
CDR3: CASSPTGPRMNTEAFF
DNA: TGTGCCAGCAGCCCTACCGGGCCTAGAATGAACACTGAAGCTTTCTTT

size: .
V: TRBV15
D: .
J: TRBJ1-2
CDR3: CATSRDEPASYTF
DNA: TGTGCCACCAGCAGAGATGAACCGGCGAGCTACACCTTC

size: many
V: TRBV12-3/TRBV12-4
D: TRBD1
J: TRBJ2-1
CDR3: CASTTGTGGGHEQFF
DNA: TGTGCCAGCACCACCGGGACAGGGGGCGGCCATGAGCAGTTCTTC

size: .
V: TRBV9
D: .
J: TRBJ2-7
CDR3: CASSPRSSETYEQYF
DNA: TGTGCCAGCAGCCCGCGATCTAGCGAAACCTACGAGCAGTACTTC

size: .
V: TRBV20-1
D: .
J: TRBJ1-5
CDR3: CSARDRGAAQPQHF
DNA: TGCAGTGCTAGAGATCGGGGGGCTGCTCAGCCCCAGCATTTT

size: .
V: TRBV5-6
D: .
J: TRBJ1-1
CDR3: CASSSWDGFMNTEAFF
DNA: TGTGCCAGCAGCTCCTGGGACGGGTTTATGAACACTGAAGCTTTCTTT

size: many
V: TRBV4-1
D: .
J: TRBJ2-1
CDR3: CASSQGLYNEQFF
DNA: TGTGCCAGCAGCCAAGGACTCTACAATGAGCAGTTCTTC

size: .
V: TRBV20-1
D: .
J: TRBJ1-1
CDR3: CSVPQGDTEAFF
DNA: TGCAGTGTTCCCCAGGGAGACACTGAAGCTTTCTTT

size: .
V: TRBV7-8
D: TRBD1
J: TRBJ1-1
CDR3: CASSLRQGMNTEAFF
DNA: TGTGCCAGCAGCCTCCGACAGGGAATGAACACTGAAGCTTTCTTT

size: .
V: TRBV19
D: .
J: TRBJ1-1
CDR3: CASSPVSYTEAFF
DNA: TGTGCCAGTAGTCCCGTGAGCTACACTGAAGCTTTCTTT

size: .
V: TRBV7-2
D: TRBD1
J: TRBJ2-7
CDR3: CASSTRQGSIYEQYF
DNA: TGTGCCAGCAGCACCCGACAGGGAAGTATCTACGAGCAGTACTTC

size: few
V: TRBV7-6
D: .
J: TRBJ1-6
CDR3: CASSLEGDSPLHF
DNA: TGTGCCAGCAGCTTAGAAGGGGACTCACCCCTCCACTTT

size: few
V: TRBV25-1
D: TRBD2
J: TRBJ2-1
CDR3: CASSAFSSGRLNFNEQFF
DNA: TGTGCCAGCAGTGCGTTTTCTAGCGGGAGGCTTAACTTCAATGAGCAGTTCTTC

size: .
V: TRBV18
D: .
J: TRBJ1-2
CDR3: CASSPTRDYGYTF
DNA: TGTGCCAGCTCACCGACCAGGGACTATGGCTACACCTTC

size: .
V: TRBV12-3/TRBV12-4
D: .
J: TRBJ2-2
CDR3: CASSLSGLGTGELCF
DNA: TGTGCCAGCAGTTTATCGGGTCTGGGAACCGGGGAGCTGTGTTTT

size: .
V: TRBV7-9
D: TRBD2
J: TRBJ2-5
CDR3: CASSSTSGGGETQYF
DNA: TGTGCCAGCAGCTCCACTAGCGGGGGCGGGGAGACCCAGTACTTC

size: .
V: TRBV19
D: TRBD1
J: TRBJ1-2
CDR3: CASSIAGTGVRGYTF
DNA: TGTGCCAGTAGTATAGCTGGGACAGGGGTCCGTGGCTACACCTTC

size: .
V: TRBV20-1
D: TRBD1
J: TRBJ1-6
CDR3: CSARDVSRTGDSPLHF
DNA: TGCAGTGCTAGAGACGTGTCACGGACAGGGGATTCACCCCTCCACTTT

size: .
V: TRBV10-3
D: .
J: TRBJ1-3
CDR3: CAISEGDTIYF
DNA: TGTGCCATCAGTGAGGGAGACACCATATATTTT

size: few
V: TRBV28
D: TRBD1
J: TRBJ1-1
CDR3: CASSPSLLTGPNTEAFF
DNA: TGTGCCAGCAGTCCGTCCCTTTTGACAGGGCCTAACACTGAAGCTTTCTTT

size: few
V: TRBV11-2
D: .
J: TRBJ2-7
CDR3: CASSLGGIGVYEQYF
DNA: TGTGCCAGCAGCTTAGGCGGGATAGGAGTATACGAGCAGTACTTC

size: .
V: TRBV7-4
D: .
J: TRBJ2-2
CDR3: CASATRLRGASTGELFF
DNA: TGTGCCAGCGCCACGAGGTTGAGGGGCGCGAGCACCGGGGAGCTGTTTTTT

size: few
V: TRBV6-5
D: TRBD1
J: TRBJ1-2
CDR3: CASSEWTGENYGYTF
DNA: TGTGCCAGCAGTGAGTGGACAGGAGAAAACTATGGCTACACCTTC

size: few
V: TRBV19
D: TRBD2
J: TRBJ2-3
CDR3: CAPSRRAGGPCTDTQYF
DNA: TGTGCCCCTAGTCGGCGGGCGGGAGGGCCGTGCACAGATACGCAGTATTTT

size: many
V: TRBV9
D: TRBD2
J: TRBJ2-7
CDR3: CASSVVAGGPSEEQYF
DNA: TGTGCCAGCAGCGTAGTGGCGGGAGGGCCTAGTGAGGAGCAGTACTTC

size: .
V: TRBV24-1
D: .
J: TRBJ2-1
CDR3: CATSGEGWGNEQFF
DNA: TGTGCCACCAGTGGAGAGGGGTGGGGGAATGAGCAGTTCTTC

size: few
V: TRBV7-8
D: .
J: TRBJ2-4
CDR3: CASSLGRWENIQYF
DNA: TGTGCCAGCAGCTTAGGCCGTTGGGAAAACATTCAGTACTTC

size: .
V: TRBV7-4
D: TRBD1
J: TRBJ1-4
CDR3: CASSLGTENEKLFF
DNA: TGTGCCAGCAGCCTCGGGACAGAGAATGAAAAACTGTTTTTT

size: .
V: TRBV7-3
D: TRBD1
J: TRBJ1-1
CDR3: CASRATGTGSEAFF
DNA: TGTGCCAGCAGGGCTACCGGGACAGGGTCTGAAGCTTTCTTT

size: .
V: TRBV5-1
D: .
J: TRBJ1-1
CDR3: CASSLVPNTEAFF
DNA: TGCGCCAGCAGCTTGGTCCCTAACACTGAAGCTTTCTTT

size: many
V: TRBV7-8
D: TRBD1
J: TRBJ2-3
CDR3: CASSLVLGTARASTDTQYF
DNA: TGTGCCAGCAGCTTAGTTTTGGGGACAGCTAGAGCTAGCACAGATACGCAGTATTTT

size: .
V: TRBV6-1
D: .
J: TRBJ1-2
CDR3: CASSEPTLRRFDYGYTF
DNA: TGTGCCAGCAGTGAACCCACCTTGAGACGATTCGACTATGGCTACACCTTC

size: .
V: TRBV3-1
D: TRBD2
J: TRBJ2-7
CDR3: CASSRGTSADEQYF
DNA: TGTGCCAGCAGCCGCGGGACTAGCGCGGACGAGCAGTACTTC

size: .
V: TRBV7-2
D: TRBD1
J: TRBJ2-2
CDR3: CASSHFQGAGINTGELFF
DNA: TGTGCCAGCAGCCATTTCCAGGGGGCCGGAATAAACACCGGGGAGCTGTTTTTT

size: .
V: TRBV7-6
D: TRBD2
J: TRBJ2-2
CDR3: CASSTTGGRVVTGELFF
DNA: TGTGCCAGCAGCACGACCGGCGGGAGGGTAGTAACCGGGGAGCTGTTTTTT

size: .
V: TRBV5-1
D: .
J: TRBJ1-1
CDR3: CASRPGDNTEAFF
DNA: TGCGCCAGCAGACCAGGAGACAACACTGAAGCTTTCTTT

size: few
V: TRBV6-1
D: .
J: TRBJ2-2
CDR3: CASSEGRPNTGELFF
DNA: TGTGCCAGCAGTGAGGGCAGACCGAACACCGGGGAGCTGTTTTTT

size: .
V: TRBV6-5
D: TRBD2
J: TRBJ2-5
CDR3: CASSYEAWSGREQETQYF
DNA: TGTGCCAGCAGTTACGAAGCATGGAGCGGGAGAGAGCAAGAGACCCAGTACTTC

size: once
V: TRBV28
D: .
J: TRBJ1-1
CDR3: CASTFIPSRTEAFF
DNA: TGTGCCAGTACCTTCATACCAAGTCGCACTGAAGCTTTCTTT

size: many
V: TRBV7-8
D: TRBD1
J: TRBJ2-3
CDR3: CASRPGTAGTDTQYF
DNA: TGTGCCAGCAGGCCCGGGACAGCTGGAACAGATACGCAGTATTTT

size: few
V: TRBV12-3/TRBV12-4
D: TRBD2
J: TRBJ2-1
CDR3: CASSGTSGFYEQFF
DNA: TGTGCCAGCAGTGGGACTAGCGGGTTCTATGAGCAGTTCTTC

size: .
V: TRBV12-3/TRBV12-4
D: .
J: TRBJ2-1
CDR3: CASSLSAGPSDEQFF
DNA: TGTGCCAGCAGTTTATCCGCGGGTCCTAGCGATGAGCAGTTCTTC

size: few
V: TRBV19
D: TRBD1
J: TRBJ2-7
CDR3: CASSTPGQIYEQYF
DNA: TGTGCCAGTAGTACCCCGGGACAGATCTACGAGCAGTACTTC

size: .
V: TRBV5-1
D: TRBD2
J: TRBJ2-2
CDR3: CASSRGTSGGRNTGELFF
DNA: TGCGCCAGCAGCAGGGGGACTAGCGGGGGACGCAACACCGGGGAGCTGTTTTTT

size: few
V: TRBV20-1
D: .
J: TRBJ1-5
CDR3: CSASVQSSNQPQHF
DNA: TGCAGTGCTAGCGTTCAGAGTAGCAATCAGCCCCAGCATTTT

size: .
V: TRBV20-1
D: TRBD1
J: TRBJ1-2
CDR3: CSGVQGASYGYTF
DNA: TGCAGTGGTGTCCAGGGGGCAAGCTATGGCTACACCTTC

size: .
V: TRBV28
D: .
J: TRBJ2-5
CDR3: CASSFGGATGETQYF
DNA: TGTGCCAGCAGTTTTGGCGGTGCTACCGGGGAGACCCAGTACTTC

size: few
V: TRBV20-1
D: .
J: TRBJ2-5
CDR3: CSASGTNQETQYF
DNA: TGCAGTGCCTCCGGGACAAACCAAGAGACCCAGTACTTC

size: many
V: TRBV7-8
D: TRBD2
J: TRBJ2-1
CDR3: CASSSRTSGRPNEQFF
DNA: TGTGCCAGCAGCTCTAGGACTAGCGGGAGACCCAATGAGCAGTTCTTC

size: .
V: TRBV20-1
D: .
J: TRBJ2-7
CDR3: CSARSYEQYF
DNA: TGCAGTGCAAGGTCCTACGAGCAGTACTTC

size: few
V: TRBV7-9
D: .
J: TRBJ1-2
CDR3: CASKITGLGGYTF
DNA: TGTGCCAGCAAAATCACAGGGTTAGGAGGCTACACCTTC

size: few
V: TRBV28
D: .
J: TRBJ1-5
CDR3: CASSLWGKYQPQHF
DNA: TGTGCCAGCAGTTTGTGGGGGAAGTATCAGCCCCAGCATTTT

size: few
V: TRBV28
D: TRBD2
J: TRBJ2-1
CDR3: CASSRIEGLAGYNEQFF
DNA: TGTGCCAGCAGTCGTATAGAGGGACTAGCGGGGTACAATGAGCAGTTCTTC